This entry lists 29 T cell receptor beta chains sequenced from one sample in a study of glioma-infiltrating T cells after dendritic cell vaccination. Generated by immunoSEQ multiplex PCR, the TCRdb table keeps only in-frame clones and is missing some. The table includes under 75,000 clones, about 85% detected once. Time point: after dendritic cell vaccination, including at tumor progression/relapse. The sequenced sample was blood, obtained after dendritic cell vaccination. These TCRs come from a human donor with glioblastoma.

This chain uses TRBV4-1 with TRBJ2-7; 11 nucleotides agree with TRBD2. CDR3 length equals 15 residues. The J segment lost 1 base and the V segment lost 6 bases, leaving 5 bases of the junction unmatched. Germline CDR1 reads MGHRA; CDR2 reads YSYEKL. CDR3 sequence reads: CASSPGLAASYEQYF. The CDR3 DNA sequence: TGCGCCAGCAGTCCGGGACTAGCGGCGTCCTACGAGCAGTACTTC.

This clone came up once. The rearrangement uses TRBV27 and TRBJ2-7; TRBD2 matches at 12 bases. The trim removed 5 bases at V and 0 bases at J, leaving 14 bases unmatched. The length of the CDR3 is 19 residues. CDR1 is MNHEY, CDR2 SMNVEV, per germline (reference sequence). CDR3 nucleotides: TGTGCCAGCAGTCTCCACCCTCCCCTAGCGGGGGGGAGCTCCTACGAGCAGTACTTC. It yields the protein CASSLHPPLAGGSSYEQYF.

This rearrangement joins TRBV6-7 to TRBJ2-3, with TRBD1 as a possible D gene (6 bases). TRBV6-7 is assigned to the ORF class and has an uncertain function. There are 15 residues in the CDR3. Trimming took off 0 bases at V and 8 bases at J, with 15 bases between the two ends. CDR3 nucleotide sequence: TGTGCCAGCAGTTACTCACAGGGATTCAAAAGTACGCAGTATTTT. Translation: CASSYSQGFKSTQYF.

The chain couples TRBV10-2 to TRBJ2-5; D unclear. The germline CDR1 and CDR2 sequences are WSHSY and SAAADI. Between the trimmed V and J ends, which lost 2 bases and 5 bases, there was a span of 9 bases. The CDR3 has 13 residues. CDR3 bases: TGCGCCAGCAGTGAGCCGGCGAGGGAGACCCAGTACTTC. Translation gives CASSEPARETQYF.

This chain connects TRBV29-1 to TRBJ1-1, with D perhaps matching TRBD1 (5 bases). Trimming removed 6 bases from V and 3 bases from J, with 14 bases in between. The CDR3 is made up of 13 amino acids. CDR1 is SQVTM and CDR2 is ANQGSEA in the germline V gene. The CDR3 sequence is CSVSRVGDTEAFF. The CDR3 DNA follows: TGCAGCGTGAGCAGGGTTGGCGACACTGAAGCTTTCTTT.

This chain links TRBV6-5 with TRBJ1-2, with D uncertain. The germline V gene has CDR1 MNHEY and CDR2 SVGAGI. The length of the CDR3 is 13 residues. V shed 4 bases and J shed 5 bases, with 11 bases lying between them. The DNA of the CDR3 is TGTGCCAGCAGTTCACAGCCCCTATATGGCTACACCTTC. It translates to CASSSQPLYGYTF.

The rearrangement links TRBV2 to TRBJ2-7; D perhaps matches TRBD1 (5 bases). The V and J ends lost 2 bases and 0 bases respectively, with 14 bases between them. The V gene's germline CDR1 is SNHLY and CDR2 FYNNEI. The CDR3 has 16 residues. DNA for the CDR3: TGTGCCAGCAGTGAACCCCCCACAGGATTCTCCTACGAGCAGTACTTC. This gives the protein CASSEPPTGFSYEQYF.

The chain links TRBV7-9 to TRBJ1-5; D perhaps matches TRBD1 (5 bases). The germline V and J ends were trimmed by 3 bases and 5 bases, with 8 bases remaining between them. The CDR3 contains 13 residues. The germline V gene encodes CDR1 SEHNR and CDR2 FQNEAQ (reference sequence). CDR3 region: CASSFRADQPQHF. In DNA, the CDR3 is TGTGCCAGCAGCTTCAGGGCTGATCAGCCCCAGCATTTT.

This CDR3 is CASSPGRRVHEQYF. The CDR3 DNA reads TGCGCCAGCAGCCCCGGGAGGAGGGTGCACGAGCAGTACTTC. The gene calls are TRBV4-3 and TRBJ2-7; 7 positions agree with TRBD2. CDR3 length: 14 residues. Unmatched junction bases numbered 8, after V lost 4 bases and J lost 5 bases. In germline, CDR1 is LGHNA, CDR2 YSLEER.

This clone was counted a single time. The CDR3 sequence: CASSQAGYQETQYF. The CDR3 nucleotides are TGTGCCAGCAGCCAGGCGGGGTACCAAGAGACCCAGTACTTC. The V call is TRBV7-9, the J call TRBJ2-5, with D perhaps matching TRBD2 (6 bases). The V and J ends lost 5 bases and 0 bases respectively, with 10 bases between them. This CDR3 comprises 14 residues. CDR1 and CDR2 (germline): SEHNR, FQNEAQ (reference sequence).

The V call is TRBV7-2, the J call TRBJ2-7; a weak D match, TRBD1 (5 bases). V was shortened by 0 bases and J by 7 bases, with 19 bases between the two germline ends. The CDR3 contains 16 residues. Germline V gene data show CDR1 as SGHTA and CDR2 as FQGNSA. The CDR3 region is CASSLAIGQGGREQYF. Written as DNA, the CDR3 is TGTGCCAGCAGCTTAGCGATAGGGCAGGGTGGCAGAGAGCAGTACTTC. Full variable domain (remainder filled in from reference TRBV7-2 and TRBJ2-7): GAGVSQSPSNKVTEKGKDVELRCDPISGHTALYWYRQSLGQGLEFLIYFQGNSAPDKSGLPSDRFSAERTGGSVSTLTIQRTQQEDSAVYLCASSLAIGQGGREQYFGPGTRLTVT.

The chain is built from TRBV5-1 and TRBJ2-3, with D possibly being TRBD1 (6 bases). CDR1 and CDR2 (germline): SGHRS, YFSETQ. V was clipped by 2 bases and J by 0 bases, with 25 bases between them. This CDR3 has 20 amino acids. CDR3 loop: CASSFRPGHRLATSTDTQYF. The DNA for the CDR3 is TGCGCCAGCAGCTTCCGACCGGGACACAGGCTTGCAACTAGCACAGATACGCAGTATTTT.

In its sample, this clone was seen a few times. The chain recombines TRBV27 with TRBJ1-1, with TRBD1 identical over 7 bases. The V segment lost 5 bases and the J segment 1 base; nucleotides outside the gene matches: 10. The CDR3 has 16 amino acids. The V gene's germline CDR1 is MNHEY and CDR2 SMNVEV (reference sequence). The CDR3 nucleotides read TGTGCCAGCAGTACCCAGACAGGGTTTCCGAACACTGAAGCTTTCTTT. Translated, it gives CASSTQTGFPNTEAFF.

The chain combines TRBV2 with TRBJ1-4; 10 nucleotides line up with TRBD1. The CDR3 spans 15 residues. With V trimmed by 6 bases and J by 10 bases, 11 bases remained unmatched. Germline V gene lookup returns CDR1 SNHLY and CDR2 FYNNEI. CDR3 amino acids: CASSDYGTGAGKLFF. The DNA for the CDR3 is TGTGCCAGCAGCGATTACGGGACAGGGGCTGGAAAACTGTTTTTT.

The V call is TRBV2, the J call TRBJ1-2; D is possibly TRBD1 (6 bases). V dropped 2 bases and J dropped 5 bases, with 12 bases sitting between them. CDR1 and CDR2 (germline): SNHLY, FYNNEI. The CDR3 contains 14 residues. In DNA form, the CDR3 reads TGTGCCAGCAGTGAAACAGGGTTGGGGTATGGCTACACCTTC. Amino acid sequence: CASSETGLGYGYTF.

This rearrangement joins TRBV6-1 to TRBJ2-7, with 9 positions matching TRBD1. The CDR3 totals 14 residues. Germline loops: CDR1 MNHNS, CDR2 SASEGT. J gave up 3 bases and V 3 bases, and 3 bases lay outside the gene matches. CDR3 bases: TGTGCCAGCAGTGAGGGGACAGGGAACTACGAGCAGTACTTC. This sequence encodes CASSEGTGNYEQYF.

J is TRBJ1-5 and V is TRBV7-8; the match to TRBD1 covers 10 bases. The germline V gene encodes CDR1 SGHVS and CDR2 FQNEAQ. The CDR3 has 21 amino acids. Trimming removed 5 bases from V and 2 bases from J; junction bases left unmatched: 21. This CDR3 reads CASSPLTRRDRGRYGNQPQHF. As DNA, the CDR3 is TGTGCCAGCAGCCCCCTAACCCGCCGGGACAGGGGCAGATACGGCAATCAGCCCCAGCATTTT.

The V gene is TRBV10-3, the J gene TRBJ2-1; TRBD1 is a possible D gene (5 bases). The CDR3 has 14 residues. The V and J ends lost 7 bases and 5 bases respectively, with 15 bases between them. Germline V gene data show CDR1 as ENHRY and CDR2 as SYGVKD. The CDR3 DNA follows: TGTGCCATCAATAACGGACAAAGAAACAATGAGCAGTTCTTC. Translation: CAINNGQRNNEQFF.

The genes are TRBV11-2 and TRBJ1-4, with D unresolved. The V end was cut by 6 bases, the J end by 6 bases, with 17 bases between. Looked up from germline, CDR1 is SGHAT and CDR2 is FQNNGV. The CDR3 totals 15 residues. The CDR3 region is CASSIEGSTDEKLFF. The CDR3, as DNA: TGTGCCAGCAGTATTGAGGGTAGTACAGATGAAAAACTGTTTTTT.

The rearrangement joins TRBV11-3 to TRBJ2-1, with 7 bases identical to TRBD1. The CDR3 has 17 amino acids. Trimming at V came to 1 base and at J to 1 base, leaving 7 bases not matched to a gene. The germline CDR1 and CDR2 sequences are SGHNT and YENEEA. The CDR3 sequence: CASSLVGQHASYNEQFF. In nucleotides, the CDR3 is TGTGCCAGCAGCTTAGTGGGACAGCACGCTTCCTACAATGAGCAGTTCTTC.

V is TRBV7-9 and J is TRBJ2-7, with D perhaps TRBD1 (6 bases). CDR1 and CDR2 from the germline V gene are SEHNR and FQNEAQ (reference sequence). Between the trimmed V and J ends, which lost 5 bases and 5 bases, there was a span of 25 bases. This CDR3 has 17 amino acids. CDR3 sequence reads: CASSNTWDTSGPDEQYF. CDR3 DNA: TGTGCCAGCAGCAATACATGGGACACCTCGGGACCTGACGAGCAGTACTTC. The full variable domain, in which reference TRBV7-9 and TRBJ2-7 provide the parts outside the CDR3, is DTGVSQNPRHKITKRGQNVTFRCDPISEHNRLYWYRQTLGQGPEFLTYFQNEAQLEKSRLLSDRFSAERPKGSFSTLEIQRTEQGDSAMYLCASSNTWDTSGPDEQYFGPGTRLTVT.

The chain employs TRBV6-5 and TRBJ1-1; D remains unclear. The CDR3 has 14 residues. The ends were cut back, 0 bases at V and 9 bases at J, with 14 bases in the middle. Germline V CDR1 and CDR2: MNHEY, SVGAGI. CDR3 loop: CASSYSEAQGKAFF. The CDR3, as DNA: TGTGCCAGCAGTTACTCGGAGGCCCAAGGTAAAGCTTTCTTT.

The chain links TRBV9 to TRBJ2-7; D ambiguous. Per the germline V gene, CDR1 is SGDLS and CDR2 is YYNGEE. Trimming removed 0 bases from V and 7 bases from J, with 11 bases in between. This CDR3 contains 13 residues. This chain's CDR3 is CASSVGSVSEQYF. CDR3 nucleotides: TGTGCCAGCAGCGTAGGGTCAGTTTCAGAGCAGTACTTC.

J is TRBJ2-5 and V is TRBV9; 9 positions match TRBD2. Looked up from germline, CDR1 is SGDLS and CDR2 is YYNGEE. This CDR3 has 16 amino acids. The junction had 5 bases not matched to a gene; V was cut back by 0 bases and J by 2 bases. The CDR3 nucleotides are TGTGCCAGCAGCGTAGGAGGGCGGGGGGGTCAAGAGACCCAGTACTTC. It encodes CASSVGGRGGQETQYF.

This clone was seen more than once but under ten times. The V call is TRBV7-3, the J call TRBJ2-3, with D perhaps matching TRBD1 (6 bases). The CDR3 covers 15 residues. Trimming left V 0 bases short and J 2 bases short, with 9 bases between. Germline loops: CDR1 SGHTA, CDR2 FQGTGA. CDR3 bases: TGTGCCAGCAGCTTAACGGGGGCGACCACAGATACGCAGTATTTT. Its protein is CASSLTGATTDTQYF.

The V and J genes are TRBV14 and TRBJ2-2; 7 bases are shared with TRBD1. CDR1 SGHDN and CDR2 FVKESK come from the germline V gene. The CDR3 loop spans 14 amino acids. V dropped 5 bases and J dropped 4; count of bases not matched to a gene: 4. CDR3 sequence (DNA): TGTGCCAGCAGCAGGGGACAGCTCACCGGGGAGCTGTTTTTT. It codes for CASSRGQLTGELFF.

This clone turned up a few times. The chain joins TRBV29-1 to TRBJ1-3, with D hard to call. V was clipped by 7 bases and J by 1 base, with 11 bases between them. Germline V CDR1 and CDR2: SQVTM, ANQGSEA. The CDR3 totals 13 residues. The CDR3 loop reads CSAILTSGNTIYF. As DNA, the CDR3 is TGCAGCGCGATATTAACATCTGGAAACACCATATATTTT.

The rearrangement uses TRBV10-1 and TRBJ2-3; 10 bases match TRBD1. Germline loops: CDR1 WNHNN, CDR2 SYGVQD (reference sequence). This CDR3 region has 17 residues. Trimming took 6 bases from V and 2 from J; bases not matched to a gene: 11. CDR3 amino acids: CASSENPTGGFTDTQYF. The CDR3 DNA sequence: TGCGCCAGCAGCGAAAATCCGACAGGGGGCTTCACAGATACGCAGTATTTT.

The count of this clone is one. This chain joins TRBV4-1 and TRBJ2-7; unclear D gene. The germline gives CDR1 MGHRA, CDR2 YSYEKL. V dropped 1 base and J dropped 4 bases, with 8 bases sitting between them. This CDR3 contains 13 residues. The CDR3 DNA is TGCGCCAGCAGCCAAGGAGGTGGGTACGAGCAGTACTTC. Amino acids: CASSQGGGYEQYF.